This entry describes one T cell receptor (beta chain). This clonotype was seen a few times. What antigen it recognizes has not been identified. There are no base qualities to consult, and no much larger clone falls within one base. These data come from a study of patients and donors after allogeneic stem cell transplantation (dated by TCRdb to between 2020 and 2021). The library came from RT-PCR. Sequencing relied on a NextSeq 550. The raw public reads went through TCRdb reprocessing: fastp at Q25, MiXCR clone calling, in-frame beta chains kept. Each entry is one CDR3 protein sequence, shown with its most common DNA and genes. The sample includes 40,000 to 45,000 distinct CDR3 sequences, with 25% to 35% observed a single time. Jointly, the top ten make up 55% to 75% of the sample. The sample was blood, either unsorted or a sorted T cell fraction (not recorded which). The TCR was taken from a human donor who was either an allogeneic HSCT recipient or a stem cell or donor lymphocyte infusion donor (not recorded which). It is not recorded whose cells these are; they may come from a transplant donor.

CDR3 region: CASSLARLGDGYTF. The sequenced DNA: TGTGCCAGCAGCTTAGCCCGCCTGGGGGATGGCTACACCTTC. The chain is encoded by TRBV7-9 joined to TRBJ1-2, with TRBD1 as a weak D call on 5 bases. V and J are truncated by 0 bases and 6 bases respectively, leaving an intervening sequence of 11 bases. CDR1 and CDR2, per the germline V gene (reference sequence), are SEHNR and FQNEAQ. The CDR3 runs 14 residues from the cysteine to the phenylalanine. The entry retains the CDR3 DNA only, 42 bases that are in frame from base 1.